The T cell receptor (beta chain) under discussion was sequenced for a study of OX40 agonist ivuxolimab in advanced cancers. Comments on this clone: Its cognate antigen is unknown.

The method was immunoSEQ multiplex PCR; TCRdb's version includes in-frame clones alone and lacks a portion of them. Of 49,000 or so clones in the sample, 89% were seen once. CDR3 length: 19 amino acids. Overall study findings and caveats: A proportion of nonresponders additionally exhibited low normalized T-cell clonal expansion.

The J gene is TRBJ1-1, the V gene TRBV21-1; the table gives TRBD1 as D, unverified against the DNA. TRBV21-1 is a pseudogene segment. The sample here was CD4+ or CD8+ T cells sorted from blood, taken in a trial of the OX40 agonist ivuxolimab. The sequence derives from an adult with an advanced solid tumor such as melanoma, head and neck, liver or kidney cancer. CDR3 coding DNA: TGTGCCAGCAGCAAAGGGCGGACAGGGGGGACAAGATTGAACACTGAAGCTTTCTTT. It encodes CASSKGRTGGTRLNTEAFF.